Below are 23 T cell receptor beta chains sequenced from a single sample in a study of regulatory and conventional T cells in RAG deficiency. Here immunoSEQ multiplex PCR was the method, and the copy in TCRdb shows in-frame clones only, minus some. Among 25,000 to 35,000 clones listed, 90% were seen once. These data are also associated with another study on regulatory T cells. This second study notes: The PCR used 52 TRBV and 13 TRBJ primers.

The sequenced sample was CD8+ T cells sorted from blood. The receptors shown here come from a human donor in good health.

Here the CDR3 reads CASSLARDRGETQYF. CDR3 bases: TGTGCCAGCAGCTTAGCTCGGGACAGGGGAGAGACCCAGTACTTC. The chain employs TRBV11-2 and TRBJ2-5, with 10 bases identical to TRBD1. The V segment lost 1 base and the J segment 4 bases; nucleotides outside the gene matches: 3. Germline loops: CDR1 SGHAT, CDR2 FQNNGV. The CDR3 runs to 15 residues.

V usage is TRBV19 and J usage is TRBJ2-2, with 10 bases lining up with TRBD2. Trimming removed 3 bases from V and 3 bases from J; junction bases left unmatched: 4. This CDR3 spans 16 amino acids. Germline CDR1 LNHDA, CDR2 SQIVND (reference sequence). CDR3 sequence reads: CASSMLAGGDTGELFF. CDR3 DNA: TGTGCCAGTAGTATGTTAGCGGGGGGCGACACCGGGGAGCTGTTTTTT. Full variable domain (remainder filled in from reference TRBV19 and TRBJ2-2): DGGITQSPKYLFRKEGQNVTLSCEQNLNHDAMYWYRQDPGQGLRLIYYSQIVNDFQKGDIAEGYSVSREKKESFPLTVTSAQKNPTAFYLCASSMLAGGDTGELFFGEGSRLTVL.

The rearrangement joins TRBV5-1 to TRBJ2-7, with 7 nucleotides matching TRBD2. The V and J ends lost 3 bases and 0 bases, in that order; junction bases with no gene match: 3. This CDR3 spans 14 amino acids. From germline, CDR1 is SGHRS and CDR2 YFSETQ. The CDR3 sequence is CASSSGLVSYEQYF. CDR3 coding DNA: TGCGCCAGCAGCTCAGGACTAGTCTCCTACGAGCAGTACTTC.

Only one count was recorded for this clone. The chain is built from TRBV5-1 and TRBJ2-1; D unclear. There are 14 residues in the CDR3. V gave up 0 bases and J gave up 4 bases, with 8 bases separating them. CDR1 is SGHRS, CDR2 YFSETQ, per germline. CDR3 amino acids: CASSLAEVYNEQFF. The CDR3, as DNA: TGCGCCAGCAGCTTGGCGGAAGTTTACAATGAGCAGTTCTTC.

J is TRBJ1-2 and V is TRBV10-2; D call uncertain. From germline, CDR1 is WSHSY and CDR2 SAAADI. The ends were cut back, 4 bases at V and 8 bases at J, with 20 bases in the middle. The CDR3 is made up of 15 amino acids. CDR3 residues: CASSGTLYPREGYTF. In DNA form, the CDR3 reads TGCGCCAGCAGTGGCACCCTTTATCCACGGGAAGGCTACACCTTC.

This chain joins TRBV7-6 and TRBJ2-5; 7 bases match TRBD2. Germline assignment: CDR1 SGHVS and CDR2 FNYEAQ. CDR3 length: 16 residues. With V trimmed by 7 bases and J by 1 base, 12 bases remained unmatched. The CDR3 protein is CASIELLGGSQETQYF. The CDR3 DNA reads as TGTGCCAGCATCGAGCTCCTCGGGGGGAGCCAAGAGACCCAGTACTTC.

This clone was found once. This sequence joins TRBV7-6 and TRBJ1-4, with D possibly matching TRBD1 (5 bases). V dropped 3 bases and J dropped 8 bases, with 16 bases sitting between them. The CDR3 is 15 residues long. Germline-derived CDR1 and CDR2 are SGHVS and FNYEAQ. The CDR3 DNA reads as TGTGCCAGCAGCTTCCGGACACCCGAGGGGGAAAAACTGTTTTTT. As protein: CASSFRTPEGEKLFF. The full variable domain, with the rest looked up from reference TRBV7-6 and TRBJ1-4, is GAGVSQSPRYKVTKRGQDVALRCDPISGHVSLYWYRQALGQGPEFLTYFNYEAQQDKSGLPNDRFSAERPEGSISTLTIQRTEQRDSAMYRCASSFRTPEGEKLFFGSGTQLSVL.

The rearrangement joins TRBV7-6 to TRBJ2-3; 16 bases map to TRBD2. Trimming removed 7 bases from V and 6 bases from J; junction bases left unmatched: 13. The CDR3 loop spans 18 amino acids. Germline V gives CDR1 SGHVS, CDR2 FNYEAQ. The CDR3 nucleotides read TGTGCCAGCAACAAGGGACTAGCGGGGGGGCTTTATGTCGATACGCAGTATTTT. Its translation is CASNKGLAGGLYVDTQYF.

This chain links TRBV5-6 with TRBJ1-1, with D possibly being TRBD1 (6 bases). The CDR3 extends over 17 amino acids. Trimming left V 2 bases short and J 6 bases short, with 23 bases between. Germline CDR1 SGHDT, CDR2 YYEEEE. The chain's CDR3 is CASSFDRSGLAGAEAFF. CDR3 sequence (DNA): TGTGCCAGCAGCTTCGATAGGTCAGGGCTAGCAGGGGCTGAAGCTTTCTTT.

The V gene is TRBV4-1, the J gene TRBJ1-2, with a weak D call TRBD1 (6 bases). Germline V gene lookup returns CDR1 MGHRA and CDR2 YSYEKL. Trimming left V 3 bases short and J 8 bases short, with 19 bases between. The CDR3 loop spans 15 amino acids. The chain's CDR3 is CASSHMLDRREGYTF. CDR3 sequence (DNA): TGCGCCAGCAGCCACATGCTGGACAGAAGGGAAGGCTACACCTTC.

In the case of this clone: One junction end disagrees with the germline gene, perhaps due to a read error. The chain carries TRBV7-9 and TRBJ1-3; TRBD1 is a possible D gene (6 bases). The length of the CDR3 is 15 residues. Germline V CDR1 and CDR2: SEHNR, FQNEAQ (reference sequence). As DNA, the CDR3 is TGTGCCAGCAGCTTTCACAGGGACCCTGGGAACACCATATATTTT. Its protein product is CASSFHRDPGNTIYF.

CDR3 in DNA: TGTGCCAGCAGCCCGACAGGGGGAGAGGACGAGCAGTACTTC. Protein: CASSPTGGEDEQYF. The genes are TRBV7-9 and TRBJ2-7, with TRBD1 identical over 9 bases. This CDR3 is built from 14 residues. The germline V gene has CDR1 SEHNR and CDR2 FQNEAQ (reference sequence). V lost 5 bases and J lost 5; bases outside the gene matches: 7.

This chain joins TRBV7-2 and TRBJ2-7, with TRBD1 matching 10 bases. The germline V gene has CDR1 SGHTA and CDR2 FQGNSA. Trimming cost V 5 bases and J 4 bases; bases outside gene matches: 11. This CDR3 is 16 amino acids long. The CDR3 region is CASSPSLGQGVYEQYF. CDR3 nucleotides: TGTGCCAGCAGCCCCTCGTTAGGACAGGGGGTTTACGAGCAGTACTTC.

V gene TRBV27 combines with J gene TRBJ2-5; TRBD2 might be the D (7 bases). V lost 2 bases and J lost 2, with 18 bases in between. The CDR3 consists of 17 residues. Germline CDR1 is MNHEY and CDR2 is SMNVEV (reference sequence). In DNA, the CDR3 is TGTGCCAGCAGTTTAAGGGGGGGCGGGGACTTTCAAGAGACCCAGTACTTC. Translation: CASSLRGGGDFQETQYF.

The chain has TRBV6-1 and TRBJ1-2; D is possibly TRBD1 (5 bases). CDR1 MNHNS and CDR2 SASEGT come from the germline V gene. Trimming shortened V by 1 base and J by 4 bases, and 16 bases separated the two germline ends. This CDR3 has 16 amino acids. The CDR3 here is CASSEGGWDGTYGYTF. As DNA, the CDR3 is TGTGCCAGCAGTGAAGGGGGGTGGGACGGGACCTATGGCTACACCTTC.

This clone came up once. The V and J genes are TRBV6-5 and TRBJ2-5; no reliable D call. CDR1 is MNHEY, CDR2 SVGAGI, per germline. Trimming pared 6 bases from V and 1 base from J, leaving 12 bases between. This CDR3 has 14 residues. The CDR3 loop is CASRPIATQETQYF. For the CDR3, the DNA is TGTGCCAGCAGGCCGATTGCGACCCAAGAGACCCAGTACTTC.

The chain joins TRBV14 to TRBJ2-2; D not certain. Germline V lookup: CDR1 SGHDN, CDR2 FVKESK. The V gene lost 1 base and the J gene lost 5 bases, with 5 bases spanning the gap. CDR3 length equals 13 residues. The CDR3 DNA follows: TGTGCCAGCAGCCAAGTGGTTACCGGGGAGCTGTTTTTT. Translated: CASSQVVTGELFF.

V gene TRBV4-1 combines with J gene TRBJ2-3; TRBD2 aligns across 7 bases. From germline, CDR1 is MGHRA and CDR2 YSYEKL. V lost 4 bases, J lost 2 bases, and 9 bases stayed unmatched. The length of the CDR3 is 16 residues. The CDR3 nucleotides read TGCGCCAGCAGCCCCATCCAAGCGGGGTTCACAGATACGCAGTATTTT. Amino acid sequence: CASSPIQAGFTDTQYF.

The CDR3 loop reads CASAPGLLPDDTQYF. For the CDR3, the DNA is TGTGCCAGCGCTCCGGGACTACTTCCTGACGATACGCAGTATTTT. The chain recombines TRBV6-6 with TRBJ2-3, with 7 bases fitting TRBD2. The CDR3 covers 15 residues. Germline assignment: CDR1 MNHNY and CDR2 SVGAGI (reference sequence). The V segment lost 8 bases and the J segment 6 bases; nucleotides outside the gene matches: 14.

This chain links TRBV7-9 with TRBJ2-7, with no clear D. Trimming removed 1 base from V and 6 bases from J, with 13 bases in between. Germline assignment: CDR1 SEHNR and CDR2 FQNEAQ (reference sequence). CDR3 length: 14 residues. Written as DNA, the CDR3 is TGTGCCAGCAGCTTAGTGTTGGTGGACGGCGAGCAGTACTTC. This encodes CASSLVLVDGEQYF. The entire variable domain, with the rest obtained from reference TRBV7-9 and TRBJ2-7, is as follows: DTGVSQNPRHKITKRGQNVTFRCDPISEHNRLYWYRQTLGQGPEFLTYFQNEAQLEKSRLLSDRFSAERPKGSFSTLEIQRTEQGDSAMYLCASSLVLVDGEQYFGPGTRLTVT.

The chain recombines TRBV7-9 with TRBJ2-2, with a possible D match to TRBD2 (7 bases). Between the trimmed V and J ends, which lost 2 bases and 1 base, there was a span of 14 bases. The CDR3 sequence is 17 residues long. CDR1 is SEHNR and CDR2 is FQNEAQ in the germline V gene (reference sequence). This CDR3 is CASSLFRGAENTGELFF. The CDR3 DNA follows: TGTGCCAGCAGCTTATTTCGGGGGGCTGAGAACACCGGGGAGCTGTTTTTT. Looking up the rest from reference TRBV7-9 and TRBJ2-2 gives the full variable domain: DTGVSQNPRHKITKRGQNVTFRCDPISEHNRLYWYRQTLGQGPEFLTYFQNEAQLEKSRLLSDRFSAERPKGSFSTLEIQRTEQGDSAMYLCASSLFRGAENTGELFFGEGSRLTVL.

The CDR3 loop reads CATSRAVAGSGNTIYF. The CDR3, as DNA: TGTGCCACCAGCAGAGCCGTCGCAGGCTCTGGAAACACCATATATTTT. The genes are TRBV15 and TRBJ1-3; D remains unclear. This CDR3 is 16 amino acids long. Per the germline V gene, CDR1 is LNHNV and CDR2 is YYDKDF (reference sequence). Trimming stripped 1 base from V and 0 bases from J, with 10 bases between.

The genes are TRBV25-1 and TRBJ1-1; 10 bases align to TRBD1. CDR3 length: 13 residues. Losses at the gene ends were 8 bases for V and 4 bases for J; bases not matched to a gene: 4. CDR1 MGHDK and CDR2 SYGVNS come from the germline V gene. The CDR3 is CASGTGEGTEAFF. CDR3 DNA: TGTGCCAGCGGGACAGGGGAGGGCACTGAAGCTTTCTTT.